This T cell receptor beta chain came from a study of blood T cell repertoires in COVID-19. Original processing methods: Researchers report that nucleated cell counts were estimated from reference gene primer amplification. Assay: immunoSEQ multiplex PCR; the TCRdb copy retains only in-frame clones and omits some. V, J and clone size reflect that table, while D and trimming were determined from the DNA. This table has about 180,000 clones, approximately 90% appearing once. This TCR came from a woman in her twenties or thirties with active or convalescent COVID-19. Specimen: peripheral blood.

The CDR3 loop is CASSLALEASGGLDTQYF. CDR3 sequence (DNA): TGCGCCAGCAGCTTGGCCCTCGAGGCTAGCGGGGGGTTAGATACGCAGTATTTT. The chain recombines TRBV5-1 with TRBJ2-3, with TRBD2 identical over 11 bases. The ends lost 0 bases at V and 5 bases at J; junction bases unmatched: 11. Germline V gives CDR1 SGHRS, CDR2 YFSETQ. The CDR3 runs to 18 residues.